What follows describes a single T cell receptor (beta chain). Its antigen is not identified. The CDR3 spans 15 residues. From germline, CDR1 is SGHVS and CDR2 FQNEAQ. With 5 bases clipped from V and 4 bases from J, the junction kept 6 bases outside the gene matches. This sample is part of a study of cytomegalovirus exposure and HLA in healthy donors. Broader study findings: The study recorded 160 or so TCR beta chains that were cytomegalovirus-associated.

Amplification used 60 Vbeta primers and 13 Jbeta primers. The repertoire was sequenced with immunoSEQ multiplex PCR; TCRdb's copy has only in-frame clones and lacks some. The sample consists of 140,000 to 150,000 clones, about 70% of them appearing once. This sequence originates from a man aged 55-75 years in good health and CMV-seronegative. The J gene is TRBJ2-7, the V gene TRBV7-8; 12 positions agree with TRBD2. The sequenced sample was PBMCs. CDR3 DNA: TGTGCCAGCAGCGTGACTAGCGGGAGCCCTTACGAGCAGTACTTC. Translated: CASSVTSGSPYEQYF.